The 15 T cell receptor beta chains below were found in one sample sequenced in a study of CD8+ T cells in alopecia areata. It was cDNA, reverse transcribed from extracted RNA, that served as the sequencing template. TCRdb keeps only in-frame clones here, not all; method: immunoSEQ multiplex PCR. The sample was found to contain about 270,000 clones, and every one recurs. Sorting relied on CD4, CD8alpha, NKG2D, NKG2ACE and other markers applied to pooled cutaneous lymph node cells. The specimen sequenced was CD4+ T cells sorted from a lymph node. The receptors shown here come from a C3H/HeJ mouse with alopecia areata. Strain haplotype at MHC: H2-k.

A word on this clone: The gene names given are mouse names. The observed sequence ends 4 residues before the CDR3 terminus, with the missing tail filled in from the germline J gene. The chain has TRBV1 and TRBJ1-2; 7 bases are shared with TRBD1. V lost 2 bases, J lost 0 bases, and 3 bases stayed unmatched. The CDR3 loop spans 15 amino acids. CDR1 and CDR2 from the germline V gene are NSQYPW and LRSPGD (reference sequence). The CDR3 region is CTCSATGEANSDYTF. The sequenced part of the CDR3 DNA is TGCACCTGCAGTGCAACAGGGGAGGCAAACTCC.

As to this clone: Germline and genes: mouse. The CDR3 sequence is CASSHGGQDTQYF. CDR3 DNA (partial): TGTGCCAGCAGTCACGGGGGGCAAGAC. This chain joins TRBV13-1 and TRBJ2-5; TRBD2 is a possible D gene (6 bases). The DNA ends 4 residues before the CDR3 does, and the rest of the CDR3 is filled in from the germline J gene. Germline CDR1 NSHNY, CDR2 SYGAGN. V was clipped by 4 bases and J by 3 bases, with 9 bases between them. CDR3 length: 13 residues.

Comment on this clone: Any gene name here is a mouse gene name. Coverage ceases 4 residues before the CDR3 finishes, and the germline J gene fills in the end. The chain links TRBV19 to TRBJ2-3; 11 nucleotides match TRBD2. Trimming cost V 7 bases and J 3 bases; bases outside gene matches: 7. The CDR3 is made up of 15 amino acids. Germline CDR1 and CDR2: FNHDT and SITEND (reference sequence). CDR3 residues: CASVRLGGSAETLYF. The part of the CDR3 DNA that was read is TGTGCCAGCGTACGACTGGGGGGGTCCGCAGAA.

In its sample, this clone was seen a few times. Genes and germline come from the mouse. The read ends 4 residues before the CDR3 terminus; that terminus is restored from the germline J gene. V gene TRBV2 combines with J gene TRBJ1-2; D is undetermined. The CDR3 contains 13 residues. V shed 4 bases and J shed 0 bases, with 6 bases lying between them. Germline V lookup: CDR1 LGHNA, CDR2 YSYQKL. CDR3 amino acids: CASSPDTNSDYTF. The sequenced part of the CDR3 DNA is TGTGCCAGCAGCCCAGACACAAACTCC.

This clone was detected a few times. Mouse germline and gene names are used. The sequenced CDR3 bases are TGTGCCTGGAGCAGGGGACAGTACACCGGG. Translation: CAWSRGQYTG. The whole CDR3 protein reads CAWSRGQYTGQLYF. The chain couples TRBV31 to TRBJ2-2; 7 bases match TRBD1. Coverage ceases 4 residues before the CDR3 finishes, and the germline J gene fills in the end. The CDR3 runs 14 residues. CDR1 is GKSSPN and CDR2 is SITVG in the germline V gene. V shed 3 bases and J 3 bases; nucleotides not matched to a gene: 4.

This clone was seen only a few times. Each gene name is a mouse one. The read terminates 4 residues before the CDR3 end, so the remaining end is supplied by the germline J gene. The V and J genes are TRBV13-1 and TRBJ1-1; D unresolved. CDR1 and CDR2 (germline): NSHNY, SYGAGN. Trimming removed 2 bases at V and 0 bases at J, with 5 bases between. The CDR3 runs to 13 residues. This chain's CDR3 is CASSDKANTEVFF. The CDR3 DNA, read in part, is TGTGCCAGCAGTGACAAAGCAAACACA.

Of note for this clone: Mouse gene names and germline throughout. The CDR3 extends 4 residues past the end of the read, so its final part is completed from the germline J gene. This chain uses TRBV13-2 with TRBJ2-2, with D perhaps matching TRBD1 or TRBD2 (6 bases each). V was shortened by 2 bases and J by 4 bases, with 6 bases between the two germline ends. The CDR3 has 13 residues. Germline V gives CDR1 NNHNN, CDR2 SYGAGS (reference sequence). The CDR3 loop reads CASGEGATGQLYF. The CDR3 DNA, read in part, is TGTGCCAGCGGTGAGGGGGCCACCGGG.

This clone came up a few times. The germline and genes are mouse ones. Read coverage stops 3 residues before the CDR3 terminus; the germline J gene supplies the remainder. V and J are TRBV5 and TRBJ1-6; 12 positions agree with TRBD1. TRBJ1-6 is an ORF; its function is uncertain. The J segment lost 2 bases and the V segment lost 4 bases, leaving 3 bases of the junction unmatched. Germline assignment: CDR1 LGHNA and CDR2 YNLKQL (reference sequence). The CDR3 has 17 amino acids. The CDR3 bases that were read are TGTGCCAGCAGCCTCGGGACAGGGGGCGCCTATAATTCGCCC. The encoded protein is CASSLGTGGAYNSP. The full-length CDR3 reads as CASSLGTGGAYNSPLYF.

This clone has more than one count but fewer than ten. Gene labels here are mouse ones. The CDR3 extends 4 residues past the end of the read, so its final part is completed from the germline J gene. The chain couples TRBV19 to TRBJ2-2; D is ambiguous. Between the trimmed V and J ends, which lost 0 bases and 0 bases, there was a span of 6 bases. This CDR3 comprises 15 residues. Germline-derived CDR1 and CDR2 are FNHDT and SITEND (reference sequence). The sequenced CDR3 bases are TGTGCCAGCAGTATAGAAACAGCAAACACCGGG. It specifies CASSIETANTG. The whole CDR3 protein reads CASSIETANTGQLYF. Complete variable domain (other parts from reference TRBV19 and TRBJ2-2): GGIITQTPKFLIGQEGQKLTLKCQQNFNHDTMYWYRQDSGKGLRLIYYSITENDLQKGDLSEGYDASREKKSSFSLTVTSAQKNEMAVFLCASSIETANTGQLYFGEGSKLTVL.

As regards this clone: Mouse gene names apply. The read ends 4 residues early relative to the CDR3; the germline J gene fills the gap. The J gene is TRBJ2-5, the V gene TRBV1; the match to TRBD2 covers 8 bases. Germline CDR1 NSQYPW, CDR2 LRSPGD (reference sequence). The CDR3 sequence is 15 residues long. Here the CDR3 reads CTCSAAGGQEDTQYF. The covered CDR3 bases are TGCACCTGCAGTGCAGCTGGGGGGCAGGAAGAC.

Note on this clone: The genes and germline here are from mouse. CDR3 amino acids: CASSMNRGTGQLYF. CDR3 DNA (partial): TGTGCCAGCAGTATGAACAGGGGAACCGGG. This chain uses TRBV19 with TRBJ2-2; 7 positions match TRBD1. The read halts 4 residues ahead of the CDR3 end, with the missing end drawn from the germline J gene. This CDR3 spans 14 amino acids. In germline, CDR1 is FNHDT, CDR2 SITEND (reference sequence). J gave up 5 bases and V 2 bases, and 3 bases lay outside the gene matches.

On this clone itself: The listed genes are named as in mouse. The CDR3 end falls 4 residues outside the read, so it is completed with the germline J gene. The chain carries TRBV13-3 and TRBJ2-5, with TRBD2 matching 7 bases. CDR1 and CDR2 from the germline V gene are NNHDY and SYVADS. The CDR3 extends over 14 amino acids. CDR3 residues: CASSDLGTVDTQYF. The sequenced CDR3 bases are TGTGCCAGCAGTGATCTAGGGACTGTAGAC. Full variable domain (missing parts from reference TRBV13-3 and TRBJ2-5): EAAVTQSPRSKVAVTGGKVTLSCHQTNNHDYMYWYRQDTGHGLRLIHYSYVADSTEKGDIPDGYKASRPSQENFSLILELASLSQTAVYFCASSDLGTVDTQYFGPGTRLLVL.

This clone was detected a few times. Gene names follow the mouse nomenclature. The CDR3 end lies 4 residues beyond the end of the read and is filled in from the germline J gene. The J gene is TRBJ2-5, the V gene TRBV16; 11 bases fit TRBD2. The CDR3 has 15 residues. Germline trimming cut 4 bases from V and 2 bases from J; bases unmatched to any gene: 2. In germline, CDR1 is SGHSA, CDR2 FRNQAP. Partial CDR3 DNA: TGTGCAAGCAGCTCCGACTGGGGGGGCCAAGAC. Its protein is CASSSDWGGQD. The whole CDR3 sequence is CASSSDWGGQDTQYF.

About this clone itself: Germline and genes: mouse. Coverage ceases 4 residues before the CDR3 finishes, and the germline J gene fills in the end. The chain links TRBV13-2 to TRBJ1-2; 7 bases line up with TRBD1. CDR1 and CDR2 from the germline V gene are NNHNN and SYGAGS (reference sequence). The CDR3 length is 16 residues. J gave up 0 bases and V 3 bases, and 8 bases lay outside the gene matches. CDR3 bases read: TGTGCCAGCGGTGCCTCCGGGACAGCTGCAAACTCC. Translating gives CASGASGTAANS. The complete CDR3 sequence is CASGASGTAANSDYTF.

Concerning this clone itself: Gene names denote mouse genes. The missing CDR3 end, 4 residues past where the read stops, is filled in from the germline J gene. The chain has TRBV13-3 and TRBJ2-1, with D maybe TRBD1 (5 bases). The ends were cut back, 5 bases at V and 0 bases at J, with 6 bases in the middle. Germline CDR1 NNHDY, CDR2 SYVADS. There are 13 residues in the CDR3. The DNA read from the CDR3 is TGTGCCAGCAGGACAGATAACTATGCT. This sequence encodes CASRTDNYA. The full CDR3 protein is CASRTDNYAEQFF.